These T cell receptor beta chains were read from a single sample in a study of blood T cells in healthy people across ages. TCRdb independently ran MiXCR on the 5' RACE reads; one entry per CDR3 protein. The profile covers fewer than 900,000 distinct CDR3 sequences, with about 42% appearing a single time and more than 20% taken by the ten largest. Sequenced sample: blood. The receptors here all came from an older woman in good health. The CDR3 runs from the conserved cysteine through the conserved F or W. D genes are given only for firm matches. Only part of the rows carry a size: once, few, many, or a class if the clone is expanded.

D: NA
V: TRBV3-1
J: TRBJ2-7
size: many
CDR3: CASSPRLDSYEQYF
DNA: TGTGCCAGCAGCCCCCGACTAGACTCCTACGAGCAGTACTTC

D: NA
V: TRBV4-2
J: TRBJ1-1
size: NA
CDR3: CASSQDGIRNTEAFF
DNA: TGTGCCAGCAGCCAAGATGGAATCCGGAACACTGAAGCTTTCTTT

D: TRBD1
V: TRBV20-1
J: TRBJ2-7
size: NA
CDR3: CSADRGAYEQYF
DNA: TGCAGTGCTGACAGGGGGGCCTACGAGCAGTACTTC

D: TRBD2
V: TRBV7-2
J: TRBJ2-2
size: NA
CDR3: CASSWDYYTGELFF
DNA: TGTGCCAGCAGCTGGGACTATTACACCGGGGAGCTGTTTTTT

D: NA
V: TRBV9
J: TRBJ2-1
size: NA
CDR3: CASSADGSPYNEQFF
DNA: TGTGCCAGCAGCGCCGACGGTAGCCCCTACAATGAGCAGTTCTTC

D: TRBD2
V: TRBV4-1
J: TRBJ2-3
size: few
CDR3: CASSQSASGSADTQYF
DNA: TGCGCCAGCAGCCAATCGGCTAGCGGGAGTGCAGATACGCAGTATTTT

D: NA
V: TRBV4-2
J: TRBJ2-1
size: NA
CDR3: CASSQAGASGYNEQFF
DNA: TGTGCCAGCAGCCAAGCAGGGGCTAGCGGCTACAATGAGCAGTTCTTC

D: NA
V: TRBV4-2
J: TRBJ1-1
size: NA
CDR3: CASSQGMTNTEAFF
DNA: TGTGCCAGCAGCCAAGGGATGACGAACACTGAAGCTTTCTTT

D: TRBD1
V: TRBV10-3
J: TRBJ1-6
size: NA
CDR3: CAISDQLTGTVASPLHF
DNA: TGTGCCATCAGTGACCAGCTTACCGGGACAGTCGCATCACCCCTCCACTTT

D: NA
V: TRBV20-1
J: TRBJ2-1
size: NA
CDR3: CSASDNEQFF
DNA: TGCAGTGCTTCCGACAATGAGCAGTTCTTC

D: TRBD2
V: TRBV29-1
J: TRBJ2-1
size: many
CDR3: CSVELGAGDYNEQFF
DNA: TGCAGCGTTGAGCTTGGAGCGGGGGACTACAATGAGCAGTTCTTC

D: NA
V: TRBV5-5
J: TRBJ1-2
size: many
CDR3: CASSLRRVPWGYTF
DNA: TGTGCCAGCAGCTTGCGACGCGTACCCTGGGGCTACACCTTC

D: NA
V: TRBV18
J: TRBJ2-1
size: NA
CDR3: CASLPAGTVVYNEQFF
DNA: TGTGCCAGCTTACCAGCCGGGACGGTGGTGTACAATGAGCAGTTCTTC

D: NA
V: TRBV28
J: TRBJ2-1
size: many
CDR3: CASSPPVQDSVNEQFF
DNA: TGTGCCAGCAGTCCCCCCGTGCAGGATTCGGTCAATGAGCAGTTCTTC

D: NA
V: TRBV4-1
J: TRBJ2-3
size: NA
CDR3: CASSQGLSTDTQYF
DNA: TGTGCCAGCAGTCAGGGGCTCAGCACAGATACGCAGTATTTT

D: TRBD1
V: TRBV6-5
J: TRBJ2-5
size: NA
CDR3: CASSYSDRGSYGQYF
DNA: TGTGCCAGCAGTTACTCCGACAGGGGGTCCTACGGGCAGTACTTC

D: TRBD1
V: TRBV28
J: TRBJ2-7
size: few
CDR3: CASYERDRTEEQYF
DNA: TGTGCCAGCTACGAACGGGACAGGACGGAGGAGCAGTACTTC

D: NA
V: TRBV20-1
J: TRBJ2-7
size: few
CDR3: CSAEDPKGGYEQYF
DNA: TGCAGTGCCGAGGACCCAAAAGGAGGTTACGAGCAGTACTTC

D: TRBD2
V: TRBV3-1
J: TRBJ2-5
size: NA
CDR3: CASSPRGGAETQYF
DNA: TGTGCCAGCAGCCCCCGCGGGGGGGCCGAGACCCAGTACTTC

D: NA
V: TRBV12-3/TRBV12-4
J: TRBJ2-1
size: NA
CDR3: CASSFGTPSDEQFF
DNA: TGTGCCAGCAGTTTCGGGACCCCTTCGGATGAGCAGTTCTTC

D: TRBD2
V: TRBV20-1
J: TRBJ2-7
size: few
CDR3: CSARSSGSSYEQYF
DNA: TGCAGTGCTAGATCTAGCGGGAGTTCGTACGAGCAGTACTTC

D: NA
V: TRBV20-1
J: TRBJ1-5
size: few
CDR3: CSARDGSSNQPQHF
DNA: TGCAGTGCTAGAGACGGCTCTAGCAATCAGCCCCAGCATTTT

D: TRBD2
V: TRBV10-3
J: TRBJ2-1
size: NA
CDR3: CAISLGLAGDLGEQFF
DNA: TGTGCCATCAGCTTAGGACTAGCGGGAGACTTAGGTGAGCAGTTCTTC

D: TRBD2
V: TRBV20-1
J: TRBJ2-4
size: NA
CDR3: CSARGGTRAISKNIQYF
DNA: TGCAGTGCTAGAGGGGGGACTAGAGCAATATCCAAAAACATTCAGTACTTC

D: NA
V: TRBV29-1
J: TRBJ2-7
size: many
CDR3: CSVEGESYEQYF
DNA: TGCAGCGTTGAGGGGGAGTCCTACGAGCAGTACTTC

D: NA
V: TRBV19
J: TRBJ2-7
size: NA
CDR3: CASSPSIGSYEQYF
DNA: TGTGCCAGTAGTCCTTCTATTGGCTCCTACGAGCAGTACTTC

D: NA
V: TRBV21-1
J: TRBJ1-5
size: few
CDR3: CASSKAGQGEDNQPQHF
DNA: TGTGCCAGCAGCAAAGCGGGGCAGGGGGAGGACAATCAGCCCCAGCATTTT

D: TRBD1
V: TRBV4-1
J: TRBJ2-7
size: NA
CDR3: CASSRVPSGQPSYEQYF
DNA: TGCGCCAGCAGCCGCGTACCCTCGGGACAGCCCTCCTACGAGCAGTACTTC

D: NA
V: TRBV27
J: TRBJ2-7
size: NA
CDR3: CASSSPQQGAYEQYF
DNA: TGTGCCAGCAGTTCTCCACAACAAGGAGCCTACGAGCAGTACTTC

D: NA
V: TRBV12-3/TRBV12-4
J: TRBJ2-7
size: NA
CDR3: CVSSRGYEQYF
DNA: TGTGTCAGCAGTAGGGGTTACGAGCAGTACTTC

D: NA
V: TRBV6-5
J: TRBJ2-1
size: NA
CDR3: CASSYSSGLYNEQFF
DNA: TGTGCCAGCAGTTACTCTAGCGGACTTTACAATGAGCAGTTCTTC

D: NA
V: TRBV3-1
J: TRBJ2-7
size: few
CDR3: CASSLSSVSYEQYF
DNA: TGTGCCAGCAGCCTAAGTAGCGTCTCCTACGAGCAGTACTTC

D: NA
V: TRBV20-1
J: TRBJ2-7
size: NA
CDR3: CSARGLRESIYEQYF
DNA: TGCAGTGCTAGAGGTTTGCGGGAAAGTATCTACGAGCAGTACTTC

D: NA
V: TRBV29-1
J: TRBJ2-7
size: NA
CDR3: CSVVTEYEQYF
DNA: TGCAGCGTTGTCACGGAGTACGAGCAGTACTTC

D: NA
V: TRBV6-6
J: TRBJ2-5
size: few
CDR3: CASMMRWEETQYF
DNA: TGTGCCAGCATGATGCGATGGGAAGAGACCCAGTACTTC

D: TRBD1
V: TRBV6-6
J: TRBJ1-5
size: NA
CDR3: CASSDRDRGGNQPQHF
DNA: TGTGCCAGCAGTGACCGTGACAGGGGAGGCAATCAGCCCCAGCATTTT

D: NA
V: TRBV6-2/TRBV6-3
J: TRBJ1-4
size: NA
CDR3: CASSYSVAISRGEKLFF
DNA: TGTGCCAGCAGTTACTCGGTCGCGATTAGCCGGGGTGAAAAACTGTTTTTT

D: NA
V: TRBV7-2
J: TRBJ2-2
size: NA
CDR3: CASSLGAGPGELFF
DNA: TGTGCCAGCAGCTTAGGGGCAGGCCCCGGGGAGCTGTTTTTT

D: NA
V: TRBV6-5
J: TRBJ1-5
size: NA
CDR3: CATRRDSNQPQHF
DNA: TGTGCGACCCGCCGGGACAGCAATCAGCCCCAGCATTTT

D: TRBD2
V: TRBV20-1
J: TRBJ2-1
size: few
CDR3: CSARRAGLAGGMTGNEQFF
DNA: TGCAGTGCTAGACGGGCGGGACTAGCGGGAGGTATGACGGGCAATGAGCAGTTCTTC

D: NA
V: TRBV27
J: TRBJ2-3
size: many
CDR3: CASSPTMPSTDTQYF
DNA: TGTGCCAGCAGTCCGACTATGCCTAGCACAGATACGCAGTATTTT